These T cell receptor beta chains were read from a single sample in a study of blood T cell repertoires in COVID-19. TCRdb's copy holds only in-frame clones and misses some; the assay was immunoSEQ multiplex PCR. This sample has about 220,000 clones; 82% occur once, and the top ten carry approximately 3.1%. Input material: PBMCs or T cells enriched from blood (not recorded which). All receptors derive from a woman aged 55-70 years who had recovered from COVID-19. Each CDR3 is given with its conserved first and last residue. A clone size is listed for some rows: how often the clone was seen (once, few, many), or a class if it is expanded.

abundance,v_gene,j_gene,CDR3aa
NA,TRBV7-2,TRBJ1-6,CASSLDGLLNSYNSPLHF
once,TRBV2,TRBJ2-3,CASSESSGGPIATDTQYF
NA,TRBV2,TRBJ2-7,CASSEQQGFNEQYF
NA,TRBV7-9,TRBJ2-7,CASSFSGIYEQYF
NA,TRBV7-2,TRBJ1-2,CASSLGTARYGYTF
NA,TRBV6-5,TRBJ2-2,CASSYSRLADTGELFF
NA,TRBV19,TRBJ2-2,CASSIVASSEGGELFF
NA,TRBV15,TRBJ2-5,CATTGQGQETQYF
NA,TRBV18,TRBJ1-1,CASSPLEGTVGNTEAFF
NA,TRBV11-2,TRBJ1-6,CASSSGQGRSPLHF
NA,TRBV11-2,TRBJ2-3,CASSTVELAGLTDTQYF
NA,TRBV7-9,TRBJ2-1,CASSPQRGGDNEQFF
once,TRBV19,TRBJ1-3,CASKAGSSGNTIYF
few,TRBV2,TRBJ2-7,CASSPQGQVSDEQYF
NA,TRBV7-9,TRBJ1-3,CASSSGGGLNSGNTIYF
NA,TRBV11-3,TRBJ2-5,CASSPGGTRGMETQYF
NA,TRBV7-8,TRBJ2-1,CASSFLRDSNEQFF
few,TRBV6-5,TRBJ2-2,CASSYDSGTGELFF
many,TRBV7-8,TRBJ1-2,CASSRDRGYALYGYTF
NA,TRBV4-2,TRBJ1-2,CASSQDGDRTRGYTF
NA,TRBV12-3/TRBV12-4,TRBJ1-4,CASREADEKLFF
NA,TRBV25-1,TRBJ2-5,CASSEWGGGQETQYF